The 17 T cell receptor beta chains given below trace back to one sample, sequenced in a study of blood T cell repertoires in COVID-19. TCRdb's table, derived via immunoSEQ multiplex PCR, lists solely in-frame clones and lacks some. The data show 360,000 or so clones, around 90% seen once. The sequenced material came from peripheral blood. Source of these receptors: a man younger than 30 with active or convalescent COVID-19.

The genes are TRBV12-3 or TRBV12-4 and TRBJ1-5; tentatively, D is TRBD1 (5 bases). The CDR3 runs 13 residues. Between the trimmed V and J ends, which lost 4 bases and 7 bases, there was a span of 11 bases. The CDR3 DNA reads TGTGCCAGCAGTTCGGAGACAGTACAGCCCCAGCATTTT. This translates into CASSSETVQPQHF.

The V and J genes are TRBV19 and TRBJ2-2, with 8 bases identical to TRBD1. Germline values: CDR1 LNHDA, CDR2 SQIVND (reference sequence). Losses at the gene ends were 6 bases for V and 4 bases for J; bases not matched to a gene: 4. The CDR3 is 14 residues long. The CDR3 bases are TGTGCCAGTAGGTTGGACAGGGCCACCGGGGAGCTGTTTTTT. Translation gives CASRLDRATGELFF.

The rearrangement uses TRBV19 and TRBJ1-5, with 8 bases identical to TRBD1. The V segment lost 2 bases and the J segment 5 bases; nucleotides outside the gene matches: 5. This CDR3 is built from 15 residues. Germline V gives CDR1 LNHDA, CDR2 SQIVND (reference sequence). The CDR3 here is CASSIRGTGDQPQHF. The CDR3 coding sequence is TGTGCCAGTAGTATAAGGGGGACAGGCGATCAGCCCCAGCATTTT.

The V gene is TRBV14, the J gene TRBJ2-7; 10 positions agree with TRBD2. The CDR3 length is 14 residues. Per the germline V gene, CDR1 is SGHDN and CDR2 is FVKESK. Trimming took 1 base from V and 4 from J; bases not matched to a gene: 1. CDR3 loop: CASSQVLAGYEQYF. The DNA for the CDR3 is TGTGCCAGCAGCCAAGTACTAGCGGGGTACGAGCAGTACTTC.

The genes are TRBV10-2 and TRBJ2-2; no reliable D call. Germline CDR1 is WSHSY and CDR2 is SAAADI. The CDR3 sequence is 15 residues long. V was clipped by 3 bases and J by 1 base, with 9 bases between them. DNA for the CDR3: TGCGCCAGCAGTGAATATGGCGGGAACACCGGGGAGCTGTTTTTT. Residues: CASSEYGGNTGELFF.

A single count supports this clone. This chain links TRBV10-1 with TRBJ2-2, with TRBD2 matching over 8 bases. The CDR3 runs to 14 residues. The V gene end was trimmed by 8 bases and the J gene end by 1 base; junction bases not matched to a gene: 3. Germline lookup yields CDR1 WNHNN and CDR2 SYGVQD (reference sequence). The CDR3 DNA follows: TGCGCCAGCCCCCGGGGGGGGAACACCGGGGAGCTGTTTTTT. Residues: CASPRGGNTGELFF.

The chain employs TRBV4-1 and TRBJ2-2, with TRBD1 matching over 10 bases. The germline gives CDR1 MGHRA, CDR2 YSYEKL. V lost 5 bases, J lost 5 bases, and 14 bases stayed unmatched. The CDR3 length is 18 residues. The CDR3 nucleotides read TGCGCCAGCAGCAGACAATTTCCGGGACAGGGGAAAACCGGGGAGCTGTTTTTT. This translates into CASSRQFPGQGKTGELFF.

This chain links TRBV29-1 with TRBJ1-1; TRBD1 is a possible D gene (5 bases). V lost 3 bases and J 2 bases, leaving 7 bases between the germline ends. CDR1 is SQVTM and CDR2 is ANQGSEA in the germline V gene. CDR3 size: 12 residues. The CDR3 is CSVDTGNTEAFF. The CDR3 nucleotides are TGCAGCGTTGACACAGGAAACACTGAAGCTTTCTTT.

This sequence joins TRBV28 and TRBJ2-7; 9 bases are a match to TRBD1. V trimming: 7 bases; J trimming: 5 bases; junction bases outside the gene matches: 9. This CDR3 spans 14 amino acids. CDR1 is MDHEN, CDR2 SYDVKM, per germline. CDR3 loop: CASTVQGATDEQYF. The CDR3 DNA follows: TGTGCCAGCACCGTACAGGGGGCAACGGACGAGCAGTACTTC.

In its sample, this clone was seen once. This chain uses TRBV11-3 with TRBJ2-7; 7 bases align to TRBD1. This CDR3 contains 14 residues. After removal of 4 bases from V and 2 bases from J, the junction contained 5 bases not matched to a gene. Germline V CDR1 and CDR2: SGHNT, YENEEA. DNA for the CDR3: TGTGCCAGCAGCTCGGGACAGACTACCTACGAGCAGTACTTC. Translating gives CASSSGQTTYEQYF. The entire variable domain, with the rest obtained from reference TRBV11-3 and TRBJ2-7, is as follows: EAGVVQSPRYKIIEKKQPVAFWCNPISGHNTLYWYLQNLGQGPELLIRYENEEAVDDSQLPKDRFSAERLKGVDSTLKIQPAELGDSAVYLCASSSGQTTYEQYFGPGTRLTVT.

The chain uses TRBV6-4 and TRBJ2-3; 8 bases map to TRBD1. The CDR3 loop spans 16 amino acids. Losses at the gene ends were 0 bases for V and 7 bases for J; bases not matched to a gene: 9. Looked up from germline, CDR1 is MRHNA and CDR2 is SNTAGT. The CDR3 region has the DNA TGTGCCAGCAGTGACTCGCCACAGGGGGGACCTTATACGCAGTATTTT. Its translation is CASSDSPQGGPYTQYF.

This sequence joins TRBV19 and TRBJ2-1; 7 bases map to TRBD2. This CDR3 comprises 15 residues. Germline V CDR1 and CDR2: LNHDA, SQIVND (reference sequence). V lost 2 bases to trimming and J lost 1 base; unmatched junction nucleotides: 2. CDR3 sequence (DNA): TGTGCCAGTAGTATAAGCGGGGATTCCTACAATGAGCAGTTCTTC. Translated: CASSISGDSYNEQFF.

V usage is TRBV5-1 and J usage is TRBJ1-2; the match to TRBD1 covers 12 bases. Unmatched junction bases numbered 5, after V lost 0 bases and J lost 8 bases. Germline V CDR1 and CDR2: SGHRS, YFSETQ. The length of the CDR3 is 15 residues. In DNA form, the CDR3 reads TGCGCCAGCAGCTTGGAGGGGGACAGGGGGCCGGGCTACACCTTC. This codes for CASSLEGDRGPGYTF.

The DNA for the CDR3 is TGTGCCAGCAGCCCGGGGAGGGTCGCGGACACCATATATTTT. This encodes CASSPGRVADTIYF. J is TRBJ1-3 and V is TRBV5-5; D is unclear. Germline V lookup: CDR1 SGHKS, CDR2 YYEKEE (reference sequence). This CDR3 comprises 14 residues. Trimming removed 4 bases at V and 8 bases at J, with 16 bases between.

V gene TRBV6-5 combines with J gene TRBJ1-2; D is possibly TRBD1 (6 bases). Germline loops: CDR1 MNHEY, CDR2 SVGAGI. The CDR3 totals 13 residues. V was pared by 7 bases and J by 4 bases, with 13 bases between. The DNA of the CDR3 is TGTGCCAGCATTAACAGGGCGGCCTATGGCTACACCTTC. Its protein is CASINRAAYGYTF.

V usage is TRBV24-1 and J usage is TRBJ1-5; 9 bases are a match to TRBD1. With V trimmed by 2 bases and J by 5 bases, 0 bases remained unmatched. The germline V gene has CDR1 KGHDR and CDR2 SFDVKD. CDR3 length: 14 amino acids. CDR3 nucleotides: TGTGCCACCAGTGATTGGGACAGGGATCAGCCCCAGCATTTT. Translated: CATSDWDRDQPQHF.

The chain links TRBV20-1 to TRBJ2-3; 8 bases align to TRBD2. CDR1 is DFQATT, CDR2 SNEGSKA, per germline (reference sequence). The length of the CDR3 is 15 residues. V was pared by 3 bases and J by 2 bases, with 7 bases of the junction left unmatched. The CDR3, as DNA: TGCAGTGCTAGTACGGCTAGCGGGTCCACAGATACGCAGTATTTT. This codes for CSASTASGSTDTQYF.